This entry concerns a single TCR beta chain. Those enrolled in Seattle joined during active infection and were followed longitudinally afterward. This entry belongs to a study of blood T cell repertoires in COVID-19. Overall study context: The cDNA or gDNA used as material had been derived from T cells, B-cell-depleted T cells, or PBMCs.

Original processing methods: Reference gene primer amplification gave estimated nucleated cell counts. Libraries were prepared by immunoSEQ multiplex PCR; TCRdb keeps only in-frame clonotypes and omits some of them. V and J calls plus clone size are reproduced from that table; the DNA served to infer D and trimming. The table lists 200,000 to 250,000 clones, approximately 83% of them singletons. CDR1 is MNHNY and CDR2 is SVGAGI in the germline V gene (reference sequence). Trimming cost V 2 bases and J 0 bases; bases outside gene matches: 4. This CDR3 is 16 amino acids long. The sequenced material came from peripheral blood. The origin of this receptor is a woman in her twenties or thirties with COVID-19, enrolled during active disease. This rearrangement joins TRBV6-6 to TRBJ1-5; 7 nucleotides match TRBD1. The CDR3: CASSYGQVISNQPQHF. In DNA, the CDR3 is TGTGCCAGCAGTTACGGACAGGTGATTAGCAATCAGCCCCAGCATTTT.